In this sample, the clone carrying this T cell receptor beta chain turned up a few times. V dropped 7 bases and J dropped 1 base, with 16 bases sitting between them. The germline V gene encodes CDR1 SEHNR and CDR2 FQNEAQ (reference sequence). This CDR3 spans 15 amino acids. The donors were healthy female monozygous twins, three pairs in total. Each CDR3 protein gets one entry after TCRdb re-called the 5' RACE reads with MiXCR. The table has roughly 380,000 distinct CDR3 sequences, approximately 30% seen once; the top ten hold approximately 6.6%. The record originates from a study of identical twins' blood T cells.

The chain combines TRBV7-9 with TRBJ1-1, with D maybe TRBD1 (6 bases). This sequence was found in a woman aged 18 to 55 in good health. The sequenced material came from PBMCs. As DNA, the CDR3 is TGTGCCAGCAAAAATAGGGGGTACGGGAACACTGAAGCTTTCTTT. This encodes CASKNRGYGNTEAFF.